The 26 T cell receptor beta chains listed next were all sequenced from one sample in a study of a mutant IDH1 vaccine in newly diagnosed glioma. TCRdb's table, derived via immunoSEQ multiplex PCR, lists solely in-frame clones and lacks some. Of approximately 41,000 clones listed, around 79% are singletons. The time point: week 23, last vaccination. Every vaccine dose comprised 300 ug of mutant IDH1 20-mer peptide plus topical imiquimod. These receptors have no known antigen. The sample in question was PBMCs, obtained from a glioma patient whose treatment included an IDH1 peptide vaccine. These receptors were collected from a woman between 35 and 50 years old with glioma. Some clones in this sample may be carry-over from other donors' samples.

This chain connects TRBV5-1 to TRBJ2-5; the D gene could be TRBD1 or TRBD2 (5 bases each). The CDR3 totals 13 residues. Per the germline V gene, CDR1 is SGHRS and CDR2 is YFSETQ. Trimming removed 4 bases at V and 7 bases at J, with 14 bases between. CDR3 coding DNA: TGCGCCAGCAGCGGGGACCCCGCAGGGACCCAGTACTTC. Amino acid sequence: CASSGDPAGTQYF. The complete variable domain, with remaining parts taken from reference TRBV5-1 and TRBJ2-5, reads KAGVTQTPRYLIKTRGQQVTLSCSPISGHRSVSWYQQTPGQGLQFLFEYFSETQRNKGNFPGRFSGRQFSNSRSEMNVSTLELGDSALYLCASSGDPAGTQYFGPGTRLLVL.

The chain recombines TRBV2 with TRBJ2-7; TRBD2 agrees at 9 bases. CDR3 length equals 14 residues. Germline trimming cut 6 bases from V and 0 bases from J; bases unmatched to any gene: 3. The germline V gene encodes CDR1 SNHLY and CDR2 FYNNEI. The chain's CDR3 is CASSDSGSSYEQYF. CDR3 sequence (DNA): TGTGCCAGCAGCGATAGCGGGAGCTCCTACGAGCAGTACTTC.

The rearrangement uses TRBV28 and TRBJ1-4; D unclear. The CDR3 is made up of 14 amino acids. Trimming pared 6 bases from V and 8 bases from J, leaving 16 bases between. CDR1 is MDHEN, CDR2 SYDVKM, per germline. The CDR3 region is CASSLPGLSEKLFF. The CDR3 nucleotides read TGTGCCAGCAGCCTCCCAGGCCTTTCCGAAAAACTGTTTTTT.

This clone was detected a few times. The chain joins TRBV2 to TRBJ2-1; maybe TRBD1 (6 bases). Germline loops: CDR1 SNHLY, CDR2 FYNNEI. Trimming removed 6 bases from V and 5 bases from J, with 17 bases in between. The CDR3 length is 15 residues. The CDR3 region is CASSGWGLRNNEQFF. The CDR3 bases are TGTGCCAGCAGCGGGTGGGGGCTCCGCAACAATGAGCAGTTCTTC.

The CDR3 reads CASSQYTGRAYGYTF. DNA for the CDR3: TGCGCCAGCAGTCAATACACAGGGAGGGCCTATGGCTACACCTTC. The chain recombines TRBV23-1 with TRBJ1-2; D perhaps matches TRBD1 (6 bases). TRBV23-1 is recorded as an ORF, its role being uncertain. The CDR3 has 15 amino acids. Trimming removed 1 base from V and 4 bases from J, with 13 bases in between.

The rearrangement uses TRBV5-3 and TRBJ2-7, with 8 positions matching TRBD1. TRBV5-3 is an ORF, and what it does is uncertain. The ends lost 4 bases at V and 4 bases at J; junction bases unmatched: 25. The CDR3 covers 20 residues. The CDR3: CARSPRPPPDETGVTYEQYF. CDR3 coding DNA: TGTGCCAGAAGCCCAAGGCCGCCGCCAGACGAGACAGGGGTTACGTACGAGCAGTACTTC.

The chain combines TRBV29-1 with TRBJ1-2; D is undetermined. Germline CDR1 SQVTM, CDR2 ANQGSEA. V lost 4 bases to trimming and J lost 0 bases, with 9 bases between them. This CDR3 has 13 residues. The DNA for the CDR3 is TGCAGCGTTGTACGGCAGGCTAACTATGGCTACACCTTC. Its protein is CSVVRQANYGYTF. The full variable domain, rest sourced from reference TRBV29-1 and TRBJ1-2, is SAVISQKPSRDICQRGTSLTIQCQVDSQVTMMFWYRQQPGQSLTLIATANQGSEATYESGFVIDKFPISRPNLTFSTLTVSNMSPEDSSIYLCSVVRQANYGYTFGSGTRLTVV.

The chain joins TRBV4-1 to TRBJ2-3; 11 nucleotides align to TRBD2. Germline V lookup: CDR1 MGHRA, CDR2 YSYEKL. The CDR3 is 17 residues long. The V gene end was trimmed by 3 bases and the J gene end by 0 bases; junction bases not matched to a gene: 5. The CDR3 DNA follows: TGCGCCAGCAGCCACCGTAGCGGGGGGGCCAGCACAGATACGCAGTATTTT. This translates into CASSHRSGGASTDTQYF.

The rearrangement links TRBV25-1 to TRBJ1-6, with a weak D call TRBD1 (5 bases). Germline V gene sequence: CDR1 MGHDK, CDR2 SYGVNS. This CDR3 has 14 amino acids. Trimming took off 10 bases at V and 2 bases at J, with 12 bases between the two ends. The CDR3 DNA reads as TGTGCCACCCGGGGGGGAACCTATAATTCACCCCTCCACTTT. It translates to CATRGGTYNSPLHF.

This sequence joins TRBV29-1 and TRBJ2-7; TRBD2 agrees at 14 bases. Trimming cost V 7 bases and J 3 bases; bases outside gene matches: 5. This CDR3 comprises 14 residues. Looked up from germline, CDR1 is SQVTM and CDR2 is ANQGSEA. CDR3 in amino acids: CSGGLAGGFYEQYF. Here the CDR3 DNA reads TGCAGCGGTGGACTAGCGGGGGGATTCTACGAGCAGTACTTC.

The chain is built from TRBV4-1 and TRBJ2-3; 12 bases are a match to TRBD2. Germline V gives CDR1 MGHRA, CDR2 YSYEKL. The CDR3 covers 19 residues. The trim removed 1 base at V and 0 bases at J, leaving 8 bases unmatched. The CDR3 reads CASSQVTSGGDSSTDTQYF. CDR3 sequence (DNA): TGCGCCAGCAGCCAAGTGACTAGCGGGGGAGATTCTAGCACAGATACGCAGTATTTT.

The gene calls are TRBV28 and TRBJ2-7; no clear D gene. Germline V CDR1 and CDR2: MDHEN, SYDVKM. This CDR3 region has 14 residues. Trimming took off 6 bases at V and 1 base at J, with 13 bases between the two ends. The CDR3 here is CASSRPIGSYEQYF. CDR3 DNA sequence: TGTGCCAGCAGCCGACCGATAGGGTCCTACGAGCAGTACTTC.

The V gene is TRBV2, the J gene TRBJ1-6; D is perhaps TRBD1 (5 bases). Germline CDR1 is SNHLY and CDR2 is FYNNEI. CDR3 length equals 14 residues. Trimming shortened V by 7 bases and J by 7 bases, and 14 bases separated the two germline ends. The DNA for the CDR3 is TGTGCCAGCATTGTTTCCAGGACAAATTCACCCCTCCACTTT. Translating gives CASIVSRTNSPLHF.

The chain combines TRBV15 with TRBJ1-3, with TRBD1 matching 7 bases. The V segment lost 0 bases and the J segment 3 bases; nucleotides outside the gene matches: 8. CDR3 length equals 17 residues. Germline CDR1 reads LNHNV; CDR2 reads YYDKDF (reference sequence). For the CDR3, the DNA is TGTGCCACCAGCAGAGATCGAGCAGGGGGAGGTGGAAACACCATATATTTT. Amino acid sequence: CATSRDRAGGGGNTIYF.

The V gene is TRBV10-3, the J gene TRBJ1-1; no firm D call. The CDR3 loop spans 13 amino acids. V lost 2 bases to trimming and J lost 2 bases, with 6 bases between them. CDR1 and CDR2 from the germline V gene are ENHRY and SYGVKD. The CDR3, as DNA: TGTGCCATCAGTGAGAACTACAACACTGAAGCTTTCTTT. Protein product: CAISENYNTEAFF.

V is TRBV5-4 and J is TRBJ1-3; D is possibly TRBD1 (5 bases). The CDR3 contains 14 residues. Trimming removed 7 bases at V and 2 bases at J, with 13 bases between. Germline V gene data show CDR1 as SGHNT and CDR2 as YYREEE (reference sequence). Here the CDR3 DNA reads TGTGCCAGCCGGAACCAGGGAGCTGGAAACACCATATATTTT. It encodes CASRNQGAGNTIYF.

The CDR3 here is CASSVGGDFGVYEQYF. As DNA, the CDR3 is TGTGCCAGCAGCGTCGGAGGGGACTTCGGGGTGTACGAGCAGTACTTC. The rearrangement links TRBV9 to TRBJ2-7; D may be TRBD2 (6 bases). The germline V and J ends were trimmed by 2 bases and 4 bases, with 19 bases remaining between them. The CDR3 spans 16 residues. CDR1 is SGDLS and CDR2 is YYNGEE in the germline V gene. The whole variable domain, filled in from reference TRBV9 and TRBJ2-7, reads DSGVTQTPKHLITATGQRVTLRCSPRSGDLSVYWYQQSLDQGLQFLIQYYNGEERAKGNILERFSAQQFPDLHSELNLSSLELGDSALYFCASSVGGDFGVYEQYFGPGTRLTVT.

This chain links TRBV6-5 with TRBJ1-1, with TRBD1 as a possible D gene (5 bases). The V gene lost 2 bases and the J gene lost 4 bases, with 8 bases spanning the gap. The CDR3 runs to 13 residues. Germline CDR1 and CDR2: MNHEY and SVGAGI. Here the CDR3 DNA reads TGTGCCAGCAGTTACCCCGGGACCACTGAAGCTTTCTTT. Protein sequence: CASSYPGTTEAFF.

In DNA, the CDR3 is TGTGCCACCAGCAGAGATCCAGGAGGAGGGGGGGACACCGGGGAGCTGTTTTTT. Translation: CATSRDPGGGGDTGELFF. The chain uses TRBV15 and TRBJ2-2; maybe TRBD2 (7 bases). This CDR3 spans 18 amino acids. The germline V gene encodes CDR1 LNHNV and CDR2 YYDKDF (reference sequence). The germline V and J ends were trimmed by 0 bases and 3 bases, with 17 bases remaining between them.

The chain uses TRBV25-1 and TRBJ1-1; 11 bases are shared with TRBD1. The CDR3 totals 14 residues. V trimming: 6 bases; J trimming: 11 bases; junction bases outside the gene matches: 11. Germline CDR1 is MGHDK and CDR2 is SYGVNS. DNA of the CDR3: TGTGCCAGCAGCCGGGACAGGGGGACATCTCGGGCTTTCTTT. It encodes CASSRDRGTSRAFF.

The chain recombines TRBV5-6 with TRBJ1-5, with no clear D. From germline, CDR1 is SGHDT and CDR2 YYEEEE. With 6 bases removed from V and 5 bases from J, the gap between germline ends came to 15 bases. The CDR3 contains 14 residues. This chain's CDR3 is CASTSFSVDQPQHF. The CDR3 bases are TGTGCCAGCACAAGCTTCAGTGTAGATCAGCCCCAGCATTTT.

The chain is built from TRBV20-1 and TRBJ2-7; D call uncertain. The CDR3 loop spans 11 amino acids. Trimming took 6 bases from V and 4 from J, leaving 10 bases between them. Germline V lookup: CDR1 DFQATT, CDR2 SNEGSKA (reference sequence). In DNA, the CDR3 is TGCAGTGCCCGTGATGGGTACGAGCAGTACTTC. Protein product: CSARDGYEQYF.

The CDR3 here is CASSFSSGELFF. DNA for the CDR3: TGTGCCAGCAGTTTCTCATCCGGGGAGCTGTTTTTT. V usage is TRBV6-5 and J usage is TRBJ2-2; D not resolved. The CDR3 is made up of 12 amino acids. The V end lost 4 bases, the J end lost 6 bases, and 6 bases lay between the germline ends. Germline V lookup: CDR1 MNHEY, CDR2 SVGAGI.

There are a few counts of this clone. DNA for the CDR3: TGTGCCAGCAGCCTGACATCGGGACGCATGATCTACACCTTC. Translation: CASSLTSGRMIYTF. The V call is TRBV5-6, the J call TRBJ1-2; possibly TRBD1 for D (5 bases). The V end was cut by 4 bases, the J end by 10 bases, with 20 bases between. This CDR3 has 14 residues. The V gene's germline CDR1 is SGHDT and CDR2 YYEEEE.

This chain connects TRBV19 to TRBJ1-1; maybe TRBD1 (5 bases). Germline V lookup: CDR1 LNHDA, CDR2 SQIVND (reference sequence). The length of the CDR3 is 15 residues. Trimming shortened V by 1 base and J by 1 base, and 10 bases separated the two germline ends. The CDR3 sequence: CASSIVSGTNTEAFF. CDR3 bases: TGTGCCAGTAGTATAGTAAGCGGGACGAACACTGAAGCTTTCTTT.

This chain joins TRBV13 and TRBJ2-6, with a possible D match to TRBD1 (6 bases). The length of the CDR3 is 17 residues. Trimming removed 2 bases from V and 2 bases from J, with 13 bases in between. The germline V gene encodes CDR1 PRHDT and CDR2 FYEKMQ (reference sequence). The chain's CDR3 is CASSLRDTVPGANVLTF. For the CDR3, the DNA is TGTGCCAGCAGCTTAAGGGACACAGTTCCTGGGGCCAACGTCCTGACTTTC.